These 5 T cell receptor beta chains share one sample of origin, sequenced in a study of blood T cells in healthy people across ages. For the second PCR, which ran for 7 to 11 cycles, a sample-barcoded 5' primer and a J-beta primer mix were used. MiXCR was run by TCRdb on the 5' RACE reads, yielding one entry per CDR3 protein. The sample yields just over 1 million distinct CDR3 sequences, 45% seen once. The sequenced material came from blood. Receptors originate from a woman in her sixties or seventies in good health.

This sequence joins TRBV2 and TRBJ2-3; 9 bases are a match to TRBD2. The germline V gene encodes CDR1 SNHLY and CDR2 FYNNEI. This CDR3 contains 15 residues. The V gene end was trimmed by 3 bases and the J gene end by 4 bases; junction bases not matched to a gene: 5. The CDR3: CASSERGGAPDTQYF. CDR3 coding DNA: TGTGCCAGCAGTGAGCGGGGGGGGGCCCCAGATACGCAGTATTTT.

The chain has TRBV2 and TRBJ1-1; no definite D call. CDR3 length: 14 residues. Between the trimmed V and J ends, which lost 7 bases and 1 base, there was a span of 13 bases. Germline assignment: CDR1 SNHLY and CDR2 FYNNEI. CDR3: CASMSANRNTEAFF. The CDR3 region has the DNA TGTGCCAGCATGAGCGCAAACCGGAACACTGAAGCTTTCTTT.

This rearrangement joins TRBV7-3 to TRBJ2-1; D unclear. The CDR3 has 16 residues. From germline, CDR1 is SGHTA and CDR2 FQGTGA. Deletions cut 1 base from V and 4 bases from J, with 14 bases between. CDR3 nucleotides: TGTGCCAGCAGCTTAAAATCCAACCCGAGGTACAATGAGCAGTTCTTC. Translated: CASSLKSNPRYNEQFF.

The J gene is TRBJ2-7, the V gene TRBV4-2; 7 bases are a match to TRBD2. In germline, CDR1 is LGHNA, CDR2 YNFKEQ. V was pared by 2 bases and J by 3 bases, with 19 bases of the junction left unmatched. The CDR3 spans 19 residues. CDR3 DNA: TGTGCCAGCAGCCAAATCCTCCTTACTCAGGGACCGGGAGGCTACGAGCAGTACTTC. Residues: CASSQILLTQGPGGYEQYF.

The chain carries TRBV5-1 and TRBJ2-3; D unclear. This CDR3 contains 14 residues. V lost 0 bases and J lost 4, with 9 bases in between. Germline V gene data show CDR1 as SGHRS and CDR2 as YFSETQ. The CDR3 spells CASSLATTPDTQYF. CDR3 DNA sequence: TGCGCCAGCAGCTTGGCCACGACACCAGATACGCAGTATTTT.